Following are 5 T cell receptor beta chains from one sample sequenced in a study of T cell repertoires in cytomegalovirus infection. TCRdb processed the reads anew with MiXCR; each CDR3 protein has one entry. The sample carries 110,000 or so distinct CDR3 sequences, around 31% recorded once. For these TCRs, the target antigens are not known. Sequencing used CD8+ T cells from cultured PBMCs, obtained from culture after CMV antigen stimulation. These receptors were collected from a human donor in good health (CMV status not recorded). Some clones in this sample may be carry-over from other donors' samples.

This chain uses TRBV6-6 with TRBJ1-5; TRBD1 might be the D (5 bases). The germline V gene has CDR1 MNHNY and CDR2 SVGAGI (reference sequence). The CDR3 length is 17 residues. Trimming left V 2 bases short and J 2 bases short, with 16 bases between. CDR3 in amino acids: CASSYGAVEPGNQPQHF. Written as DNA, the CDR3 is TGTGCCAGCAGTTACGGGGCGGTGGAACCTGGCAATCAGCCCCAGCATTTT.

In DNA, the CDR3 is TGCGCCAGCAGCCCAAACTACAGGGGGCTAGCCAAAAACATTCAGTACTTC. Residues: CASSPNYRGLAKNIQYF. The V and J genes are TRBV4-3 and TRBJ2-4, with 9 positions matching TRBD1. The CDR3 length is 17 residues. Looked up from germline, CDR1 is LGHNA and CDR2 is YSLEER. The junction had 7 bases not matched to a gene; V was cut back by 4 bases and J by 0 bases.

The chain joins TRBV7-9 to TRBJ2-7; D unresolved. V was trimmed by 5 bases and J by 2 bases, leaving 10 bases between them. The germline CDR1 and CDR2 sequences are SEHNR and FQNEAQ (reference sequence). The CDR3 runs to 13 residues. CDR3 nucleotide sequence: TGTGCCAGCAGCGTCACGGCCCCCTACGAGCAGTACTTC. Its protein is CASSVTAPYEQYF.

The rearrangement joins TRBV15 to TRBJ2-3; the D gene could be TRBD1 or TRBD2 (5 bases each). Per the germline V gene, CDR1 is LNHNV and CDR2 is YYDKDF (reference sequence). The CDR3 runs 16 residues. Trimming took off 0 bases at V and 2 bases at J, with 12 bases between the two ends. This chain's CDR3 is CATSRDVGVNTDTQYF. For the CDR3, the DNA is TGTGCCACCAGCAGAGATGTGGGGGTCAACACAGATACGCAGTATTTT.

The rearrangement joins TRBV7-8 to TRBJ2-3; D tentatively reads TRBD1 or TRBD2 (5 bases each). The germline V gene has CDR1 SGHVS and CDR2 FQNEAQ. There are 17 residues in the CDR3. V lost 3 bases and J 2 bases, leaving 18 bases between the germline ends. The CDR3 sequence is CASSLPGTINPTDTQYF. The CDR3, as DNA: TGTGCCAGCAGCTTGCCGGGGACCATAAATCCCACAGATACGCAGTATTTT.